This T cell receptor (beta chain) was profiled in a study of OX40 agonist ivuxolimab in advanced cancers. CDR1 SGHTS and CDR2 YDEGEE come from the germline V gene. The CDR3 runs to 13 residues. V dropped 4 bases and J dropped 4; count of bases not matched to a gene: 4. The repertoire was sequenced with immunoSEQ multiplex PCR; TCRdb's copy has only in-frame clones and lacks some. Counted here are about 63,000 clones, 81% occurring once; the ten biggest clones make up about 1%. The sequencing here drew on CD4+ or CD8+ T cells sorted from blood, taken in a trial of the OX40 agonist ivuxolimab. V usage is TRBV5-8 and J usage is TRBJ1-1, with TRBD1 matching over 7 bases. The clonotype was recovered from an adult with an advanced solid tumor such as melanoma, head and neck, liver or kidney cancer. CDR3 region: CASSPQGPTEAFF. In DNA form, the CDR3 reads TGTGCCAGCAGCCCACAGGGGCCCACTGAAGCTTTCTTT.